The entry below gives a single T cell receptor beta chain sequence along with its context. What antigen it recognizes has not been identified. One base away there is no much larger clone; base qualities are not given. TCRbeta CDR3 regions were amplified from genomic DNA by means of the immunoSEQ Assay, a bias-controlled multiplex PCR. The original pipeline was this. Nucleated cell counts per sample were estimated from amplification of reference gene primers within the assay. Sequence reads were collapsed and filtered to measure the absolute abundance of every unique TCRbeta CDR3 rearrangement. Productive Simpson clonality was computed per sample as the square root of Simpson's diversity index over productive rearrangements. Drawn from immuneACCESS, this table holds only the in-frame rearrangements with V and J called that TCRdb kept. Clones are partly lost; checked studies trace under half to an unresolved V gene and leave the rest unexplained. Clone size and V and J calls were adopted from that table, with D and trimming inferred from the DNA. For this sample the table gives fewer than 450,000 clones, of which approximately 89% were detected only once. The ten top clones hold less than 3.5% of the sample.

The CDR3 runs 16 amino acids, cysteine and phenylalanine included. Only the CDR3 DNA stays, 48 bases, in frame from base 1. Compared with germline, V lacks 4 bases and J lacks 2 bases; bases without a gene match: 5. The germline V gene gives CDR1 as MNHEY and CDR2 as SVGAGI. The sample belongs to a study of blood T cell repertoires in COVID-19 (dated by TCRdb to the early 2020s). With regard to the full study: The collaborator samples originated in the United States, Italy and Spain and spanned the acute and convalescent phases of COVID-19. The prospective study material was composed of cDNA or gDNA derived from T cells, B-cell-depleted T cells, or PBMCs. Deeply sampled blood TCRbeta repertoires from subjects exposed to, actively infected with, or recovered from COVID-19 were included in the dataset. A freely available public database, intended as a resource for researchers studying the immune response to SARS-CoV-2, is where the repertoires were released. Samples were obtained from the ongoing ImmuneRACE study (first 160 participants) and from 1,254 subjects provided by 6 global collaborators. The sample metadata nearly always contained a de-identified subject ID, COVID-19 status, age in years and sex. Where HLA class I and class II types were available, the types were taken from metadata supplied by the sample provider, not from assay-based typing. Study-level results and caveats: How much clinical and demographic metadata was included differed by source and by participant, and the metadata was provided uncurated.

Samples from volunteer blood donors who had recovered from COVID-19 were contributed by a second Seattle source. Each collaborating institution followed its own protocols to collect whole blood in K2EDTA tubes. For TCRbeta analysis, collaborators shipped samples in one of three forms: frozen whole blood, isolated PBMCs, or DNA extracted from either of those sample types. The clonotype was recovered from a woman aged 18-29 years who had recovered from COVID-19. Sequencing used peripheral blood. Rearrangement joined TRBV6-5 to TRBJ2-2; 9 of the junction bases match TRBD1. The CDR3 here reads CASSSGQGLNTGELFF. The DNA sequence follows: TGTGCCAGCAGTTCCGGACAGGGGCTAAACACCGGGGAGCTGTTTTTT.